The rows below give T cell receptor beta chains drawn from one sample of a study of cytomegalovirus exposure and HLA in healthy donors. The assay was immunoSEQ multiplex PCR, and TCRdb's table has in-frame clones only and misses some. The repertoire holds some 110,000 clones, with about 76% as singletons. Sequencing was carried out using PBMCs. The receptors were gathered from a man younger than 45 in good health and CMV-seropositive. Both conserved end residues are part of each CDR3. The D gene is left open where the match is weak. Some rows mark clone size as missing; the rest say once, few, many or name a class of expanded clone.

TRBJ2-3	TRBV4-1	TRBD2	.	TGCGCCAGCAGACTAGCGGGGGGTTCCACAGATACGCAGTATTTT	CASRLAGGSTDTQYF
TRBJ1-2	TRBV6-5	.	.	TGTGCCAGCAGCGAGGGCTATGGCTACACCTTC	CASSEGYGYTF
TRBJ1-4	TRBV9	.	.	TGTGCCAGCAGCGTTGGGCAGAACCCTGAAAAACTGTTTTTT	CASSVGQNPEKLFF
TRBJ2-3	TRBV2	.	.	TGTGCCAGCAGGGTCCACCTGGGAGGCGATACGCAGTATTTT	CASRVHLGGDTQYF
TRBJ1-1	TRBV9	.	few	TGTGCCAGCAGCGCAATCACAGTGAACACTGAAGCTTTCTTT	CASSAITVNTEAFF
TRBJ2-7	TRBV10-3	.	.	TGTGCCAGCAACAGTGCGGGGTTCTACGAGCAGTACTTC	CASNSAGFYEQYF
TRBJ1-2	TRBV29-1	TRBD1	.	TGCAGCGCCGGGACAGGGGTCGGATATGGCTACACCTTC	CSAGTGVGYGYTF
TRBJ1-5	TRBV19	TRBD1	.	TGTGCCAGTAGTTTGACAGGGAATCAGCCCCAGCATTTT	CASSLTGNQPQHF
TRBJ2-5	TRBV6-1	TRBD1	once	TGTGCCAGCAGTGAAACTGGACAGGGGACGGAGACCCAGTACTTC	CASSETGQGTETQYF
TRBJ1-6	TRBV7-9	TRBD1	.	TGTTCCAGCAGCTCTACAGGGGATTCACCCCTCCACTTT	CSSSSTGDSPLHF
TRBJ2-7	TRBV18	.	.	TGTGCCAGCTCACCCGTCAGGGACGAGCAGTACTTC	CASSPVRDEQYF
TRBJ2-6	TRBV30	.	.	TGTGCCTGGAGTTTAGATACGACTGGGGCCAACGTCCTGACTTTC	CAWSLDTTGANVLTF
TRBJ1-2	TRBV28	TRBD1	.	TGTGCCAGCAGTCTCCGGACAGGATCAGGCTACACCTTC	CASSLRTGSGYTF
TRBJ1-2	TRBV29-1	.	.	TGCAGCGTTGTGCGGGGTCGCGGCTACACCTTC	CSVVRGRGYTF
TRBJ1-6	TRBV9	.	.	TGTGCCAGCAGAGGGGACATCAACGGTGATTCACCCCTCCACTTT	CASRGDINGDSPLHF
TRBJ2-5	TRBV27	.	.	TGTGCCAGCAGTCTTAGGACGGGGGGCGGGGAGACCCAGTACTTC	CASSLRTGGGETQYF
TRBJ2-1	TRBV5-4	TRBD1	.	TGTGCCACTGTGGACAGGGCCGACTCCTACAATGAGCAGTTCTTC	CATVDRADSYNEQFF
TRBJ2-2	TRBV5-1	.	.	TGCGCCAGCAGCTTGGGACTAGACCCCGGGGAGCTGTTTTTT	CASSLGLDPGELFF
TRBJ2-2	TRBV6-6	TRBD1	.	TGTGCCAGCAGGCGGACAGGGTTGAACACCGGGGAGCTGTTTTTT	CASRRTGLNTGELFF
TRBJ1-6	TRBV4-1	.	.	TGCGCCAGCAGCCAACTAGAAGCCCCCGGGAATTCACCCCTCCACTTT	CASSQLEAPGNSPLHF
TRBJ2-7	TRBV4-1	.	.	TGCGCCAGCAGCCAAGATAGGGGGGGCAGGGGATACGAGCAGTACTTC	CASSQDRGGRGYEQYF
TRBJ2-4	TRBV6-5	TRBD2	.	TGTGCCACCGGTAGCGGGAACATTCAGTACTTC	CATGSGNIQYF
TRBJ1-5	TRBV15	TRBD1	once	TGTGCCACCAGCAGAGATGGGGGGACAGCGGGTCAGCCCCAGCATTTT	CATSRDGGTAGQPQHF
TRBJ2-7	TRBV5-4	TRBD1	.	TGTGCCAGCAGCTCGGGACAGGGCTACGAGCAGTACTTC	CASSSGQGYEQYF
TRBJ1-1	TRBV15	.	.	TGTGCCACCAGCCAACTAAGGAGGAGAGCTTTCTTT	CATSQLRRRAFF
TRBJ1-1	TRBV30	.	.	TGTGCCTGGAGCGTGGGGGGGGTGAACACTGAAGCTTTCTTT	CAWSVGGVNTEAFF
TRBJ1-6	TRBV9	.	.	TGTGCCAGCAGCGTCCAGGGAAACTCACCCCTCCACTTT	CASSVQGNSPLHF
TRBJ1-4	TRBV6-6	.	.	TGTGCCAGCAGTCCCTATCAGCTAGGTAATGAAAAACTGTTTTTT	CASSPYQLGNEKLFF
TRBJ1-1	TRBV6-1	.	.	TGTGCCAGCAGTGAGGTCGGGAACACTGAAGCTTTCTTT	CASSEVGNTEAFF
TRBJ2-7	TRBV10-3	.	few	TGTGCCATCAGTGCGGAGATGGACTCCTACGAGCAGTACTTC	CAISAEMDSYEQYF
TRBJ2-7	TRBV5-1	.	few	TGCGCCAGCAGCTTGGGAGGTTCGGCAGGAGGCTACGAGCAGTACTTC	CASSLGGSAGGYEQYF
TRBJ1-2	TRBV28	TRBD1	.	TGTGCCATTCTGGGACAGGGCTATGGCTACACCTTC	CAILGQGYGYTF
TRBJ1-2	TRBV5-1	TRBD1	.	TGCGCCAGCCTTTCCCCCAGGGGGATCTATGGCTACACCTTC	CASLSPRGIYGYTF
TRBJ1-5	TRBV28	TRBD1	once	TGTGCCAGCAGAGGACAGGCGTATAGCAATCAGCCCCAGCATTTT	CASRGQAYSNQPQHF
TRBJ1-1	TRBV6-5	TRBD1	few	TGTGCCAGCAGGGGACAGGAGTACAACACTGAAGCTTTCTTT	CASRGQEYNTEAFF
TRBJ2-2	TRBV19	TRBD1	.	TGTGCCAGCAGGACAGGGAACACCGGGGAGCTGTTTTTT	CASRTGNTGELFF
TRBJ1-5	TRBV19	TRBD1	.	TGTGCCAGTAGTCCGGGACAGGGGGGAGATCAGCCCCAGCATTTT	CASSPGQGGDQPQHF
TRBJ1-5	TRBV27	TRBD1	few	TGTGCCAGCAGTTTTGGAGGGGGCAGTATCCAGCCCCAGCATTTT	CASSFGGGSIQPQHF
TRBJ2-5	TRBV19	.	.	TGTGCCAGTAGTATCTGGGCAGGGGGGCAAGAGACCCAGTACTTC	CASSIWAGGQETQYF
TRBJ1-4	TRBV2	TRBD1	many	TGTGCCAGCAGCGCCGGGACAGAGGAAAAACTGTTTTTT	CASSAGTEEKLFF
TRBJ1-2	TRBV5-6	.	.	TGTGCCAGCAGCTTAACAGGGTCCCGGGCGAACTATGGCTACCCCTTC	CASSLTGSRANYGYPF